This passage covers 32 T cell receptor beta chains from one sample sequenced in a study of radiotherapy plus CTLA-4 blockade in lung cancer. Here immunoSEQ multiplex PCR was the method, and the copy in TCRdb shows in-frame clones only, minus some. The sample holds about 98,000 clones; 85% to 90% are singletons and the top ten take 4.9%. The material sequenced was peripheral blood, taken from a patient treated with radiotherapy plus ipilimumab. The receptors were sampled from a human donor with non-small cell lung cancer that progressed on radiotherapy plus ipilimumab.

The rearrangement joins TRBV4-2 to TRBJ2-5; D gene ambiguous. Trimming took 4 bases from V and 0 from J, leaving 12 bases between them. Germline CDR1 and CDR2: LGHNA and YNFKEQ. This CDR3 is built from 15 residues. The CDR3 protein is CASSPGPGYQETQYF. The CDR3 DNA reads TGTGCCAGCAGCCCTGGGCCTGGCTACCAAGAGACCCAGTACTTC.

This chain joins TRBV27 and TRBJ2-1; 12 bases match TRBD2. The CDR3 is made up of 14 amino acids. Germline CDR1 and CDR2: MNHEY and SMNVEV (reference sequence). Trimming removed 4 bases from V and 7 bases from J; junction bases left unmatched: 2. The CDR3 is CASSYGTSGNEQFF. CDR3 coding DNA: TGTGCCAGCAGTTATGGGACTAGCGGGAATGAGCAGTTCTTC.

The V and J genes are TRBV6-5 and TRBJ2-7; 8 bases agree with TRBD1. Trimming removed 7 bases from V and 5 bases from J; junction bases left unmatched: 13. CDR1 and CDR2 from the germline V gene are MNHEY and SVGAGI. The CDR3 is 15 amino acids. CDR3 protein: CASNRLDRVLHEQYF. CDR3 in DNA: TGTGCCAGCAACCGCCTGGACAGGGTTCTCCACGAGCAGTACTTC.

The J gene is TRBJ2-3, the V gene TRBV2; TRBD2 matches 14 bases. V dropped 11 bases and J dropped 9; count of bases not matched to a gene: 10. Germline-derived CDR1 and CDR2 are SNHLY and FYNNEI. This CDR3 spans 14 amino acids. The CDR3 coding sequence is TGTGCCGGCCTACCGGGACTAGCGGGAGACACGCAGTATTTT. Amino acid sequence: CAGLPGLAGDTQYF.

The J gene is TRBJ2-7, the V gene TRBV2; D assignment may be TRBD1 or TRBD2 (5 bases each). Germline V CDR1 and CDR2: SNHLY, FYNNEI. V was trimmed by 5 bases and J by 3 bases, leaving 14 bases between them. The CDR3 loop spans 14 amino acids. This CDR3 is CASSSGQPHYEQYF. CDR3 DNA sequence: TGTGCCAGCAGTTCGGGGCAGCCTCACTACGAGCAGTACTTC. Filled out from reference TRBV2 and TRBJ2-7, the complete variable domain reads EPEVTQTPSHQVTQMGQEVILRCVPISNHLYFYWYRQILGQKVEFLVSFYNNEISEKSEIFDDQFSVERPDGSNFTLKIRSTKLEDSAMYFCASSSGQPHYEQYFGPGTRLTVT.

The genes are TRBV30 and TRBJ2-3, with D possibly matching TRBD2 (5 bases). Trimming removed 0 bases from V and 0 bases from J, with 7 bases in between. From germline, CDR1 is GTSNPN and CDR2 SVGIG (reference sequence). The CDR3 extends over 14 amino acids. CDR3 bases: TGTGCCTGGAGTGTACCGGGAAGCACAGATACGCAGTATTTT. It codes for CAWSVPGSTDTQYF.

The V and J genes are TRBV5-6 and TRBJ2-5, with 7 bases fitting TRBD1. The germline V gene encodes CDR1 SGHDT and CDR2 YYEEEE. The CDR3 contains 14 residues. V was clipped by 4 bases and J by 4 bases; unmatched bases: 7. The CDR3 spells CASSRDSGGETQYF. In nucleotides, the CDR3 is TGTGCCAGCAGCCGGGACAGTGGAGGAGAGACCCAGTACTTC.

This clone showed up just a few times. The V gene is TRBV9, the J gene TRBJ1-3; D gene ambiguous. Germline assignment: CDR1 SGDLS and CDR2 YYNGEE. Trimming pared 2 bases from V and 2 bases from J, leaving 14 bases between. The CDR3 extends over 16 amino acids. The CDR3 bases are TGTGCCAGCAGCGTCCAACCGATGGCGGCTGGAAACACCATATATTTT. Translation gives CASSVQPMAAGNTIYF.

The chain employs TRBV7-3 and TRBJ1-1; TRBD1 might be the D (6 bases). The V gene lost 2 bases and the J gene lost 3 bases, with 10 bases spanning the gap. Germline V gives CDR1 SGHTA, CDR2 FQGTGA. This CDR3 is 14 amino acids long. The CDR3 here is CASSLLGGHTEAFF. In nucleotides, the CDR3 is TGTGCCAGCAGCTTACTAGGGGGGCACACTGAAGCTTTCTTT. The full variable domain, rest sourced from reference TRBV7-3 and TRBJ1-1, is GAGVSQTPSNKVTEKGKYVELRCDPISGHTALYWYRQSLGQGPEFLIYFQGTGAADDSGLPNDRFFAVRPEGSVSTLKIQRTERGDSAVYLCASSLLGGHTEAFFGQGTRLTVV.

This chain connects TRBV7-3 to TRBJ2-2; D gene uncertain. V lost 1 base to trimming and J lost 3 bases, with 9 bases between them. Germline loops: CDR1 SGHTA, CDR2 FQGTGA. CDR3 length equals 15 residues. The CDR3 bases are TGTGCCAGCAGCTTAAGGACGTTTTACACCGGGGAGCTGTTTTTT. It is translated as CASSLRTFYTGELFF. The variable domain in full, with the rest retrieved from reference TRBV7-3 and TRBJ2-2, is GAGVSQTPSNKVTEKGKYVELRCDPISGHTALYWYRQSLGQGPEFLIYFQGTGAADDSGLPNDRFFAVRPEGSVSTLKIQRTERGDSAVYLCASSLRTFYTGELFFGEGSRLTVL.

The rearrangement joins TRBV5-1 to TRBJ2-7; no firm D call. V was cut by 0 bases and J by 1 base, with 8 bases left in between. Germline V gene lookup returns CDR1 SGHRS and CDR2 YFSETQ. The CDR3 has 14 residues. The CDR3: CASSLESGSYEQYF. CDR3 bases: TGCGCCAGCAGCTTGGAGAGTGGTTCCTACGAGCAGTACTTC.

The V gene is TRBV4-2, the J gene TRBJ1-2; unclear D gene. V lost 0 bases and J lost 4, with 12 bases in between. CDR1 is LGHNA and CDR2 is YNFKEQ in the germline V gene. The CDR3 is 15 amino acids. CDR3 residues: CASSQDIGVGYGYTF. The CDR3, as DNA: TGTGCCAGCAGCCAAGACATTGGAGTGGGCTATGGCTACACCTTC.

This clone was observed a handful of times. The chain couples TRBV7-9 to TRBJ2-4; either TRBD1 or TRBD2 may fit D (5 bases each). V was clipped by 5 bases and J by 7 bases, with 9 bases between them. CDR3 length equals 12 residues. Germline V gene sequence: CDR1 SEHNR, CDR2 FQNEAQ (reference sequence). The CDR3 coding sequence is TGTGCCAGCAGCATCGGGACGAACATTCAGTACTTC. It codes for CASSIGTNIQYF.

The chain combines TRBV30 with TRBJ1-2, with 10 positions matching TRBD1. The V gene end was trimmed by 3 bases and the J gene end by 7 bases; junction bases not matched to a gene: 5. CDR1 and CDR2 (germline): GTSNPN, SVGIG (reference sequence). The CDR3 loop spans 13 amino acids. In nucleotides, the CDR3 is TGTGCCTGGAGCCCGGACAGGGGGGTTGGCTACACCTTC. It yields the protein CAWSPDRGVGYTF. Variable domain in full (rest from reference TRBV30 and TRBJ1-2): SQTIHQWPATLVQPVGSPLSLECTVEGTSNPNLYWYRQAAGRGLQLLFYSVGIGQISSEVPQNLSASRPQDRQFILSSKKLLLSDSGFYLCAWSPDRGVGYTFGSGTRLTVV.

This chain links TRBV11-3 with TRBJ2-1; TRBD2 aligns across 8 bases. In germline, CDR1 is SGHNT, CDR2 YENEEA. This CDR3 is 16 amino acids long. The ends lost 3 bases at V and 6 bases at J; junction bases unmatched: 10. In nucleotides, the CDR3 is TGTGCCAGCAGCTTCCTCCCGGGAGGGCCTGGCAATGAGCAGTTCTTC. This encodes CASSFLPGGPGNEQFF.

This clone was seen a single time. Relative to the germline gene, one junction end is altered; a read error may explain this. The CDR3 DNA reads as TGTGCCACCAGTGCAGACAGTACCTACGAGCAGTACTTC. Protein sequence: CATSADSTYEQYF. The gene calls are TRBV10-3 and TRBJ2-7; TRBD1 might be the D (5 bases). The CDR3 covers 13 residues. The V gene's germline CDR1 is ENHRY and CDR2 SYGVKD.

The chain recombines TRBV10-3 with TRBJ2-1, with 7 bases lining up with TRBD2. This CDR3 is 15 amino acids long. With 6 bases clipped from V and 5 bases from J, the junction kept 10 bases outside the gene matches. Germline V gene sequence: CDR1 ENHRY, CDR2 SYGVKD. The CDR3 region has the DNA TGTGCCATCAGCGACCACGCGGGAGTACACAATGAGCAGTTCTTC. It is translated as CAISDHAGVHNEQFF.

Details on this clone: The germline gene is not matched at one end of the junction; a read error may be the cause. CDR3 in amino acids: CASSVGERVETQYF. The CDR3 coding sequence is TGTGCTAGCAGCGTAGGGGAACGGGTGGAGACCCAGTACTTC. V is TRBV7-7 and J is TRBJ2-5; D might be TRBD1 (5 bases). Per germline, CDR1 SSHAT and CDR2 FNYEAQ (reference sequence). The CDR3 covers 14 residues.

The chain combines TRBV5-1 with TRBJ2-5, with 9 nucleotides matching TRBD2. CDR3 length: 15 residues. The V gene's germline CDR1 is SGHRS and CDR2 YFSETQ. The V and J ends lost 5 bases and 2 bases, in that order; junction bases with no gene match: 7. The CDR3, as DNA: TGCGCCAGCAGAACTAGCGGGTCCCCACAAGAGACCCAGTACTTC. Translating it yields CASRTSGSPQETQYF.

In its sample, this clone was seen once. V and J are TRBV5-3 and TRBJ2-7; 9 nucleotides line up with TRBD1. TRBV5-3 is classed as an ORF, of uncertain function. Germline trimming cut 0 bases from V and 6 bases from J; bases unmatched to any gene: 16. The CDR3 loop spans 18 amino acids. The CDR3 sequence is CARSLVHRDRDGKSEQYF. CDR3 DNA sequence: TGTGCCAGAAGCTTGGTCCACCGGGACAGGGACGGGAAAAGCGAGCAGTACTTC.

The chain carries TRBV11-2 and TRBJ2-7, with 9 bases identical to TRBD2. The CDR3 is 14 amino acids. J was trimmed by 6 bases and V by 6 bases; bases with no gene match: 9. CDR1 and CDR2 from the germline V gene are SGHAT and FQNNGV. CDR3 sequence (DNA): TGTGCCAGCAGGCACCCGGGACTAGCTGGCGAGCAGTACTTC. Residues: CASRHPGLAGEQYF. The full variable domain, in which reference TRBV11-2 and TRBJ2-7 provide the parts outside the CDR3, is EAGVAQSPRYKIIEKRQSVAFWCNPISGHATLYWYQQILGQGPKLLIQFQNNGVVDDSQLPKDRFSAERLKGVDSTLKIQPAKLEDSAVYLCASRHPGLAGEQYFGPGTRLTVT.

This chain connects TRBV5-1 to TRBJ1-1; TRBD1 aligns across 7 bases. The V and J ends lost 4 bases and 5 bases, in that order; junction bases with no gene match: 8. Germline V CDR1 and CDR2: SGHRS, YFSETQ. The CDR3 extends over 14 amino acids. The CDR3 is CASSPAGGTTEAFF. CDR3 DNA: TGCGCCAGCAGCCCCGCAGGGGGAACGACTGAAGCTTTCTTT.

CDR3 loop: CASSEFGLSSSYEQYF. The DNA for the CDR3 is TGTGCCAGCAGTGAATTCGGACTCTCGAGCTCCTACGAGCAGTACTTC. The genes are TRBV25-1 and TRBJ2-7, with a tentative D call TRBD2 (5 bases). Germline CDR1 MGHDK, CDR2 SYGVNS. This CDR3 has 16 residues. V lost 1 base and J 0 bases, leaving 13 bases between the germline ends.

This chain connects TRBV5-1 to TRBJ1-2; D is ambiguous. This CDR3 has 15 amino acids. In germline, CDR1 is SGHRS, CDR2 YFSETQ. Trimming left V 1 base short and J 4 bases short, with 14 bases between. The CDR3 sequence: CASSLSPSVGYGYTF. Here the CDR3 DNA reads TGCGCCAGCAGCTTGTCGCCGTCAGTGGGCTATGGCTACACCTTC.

The chain couples TRBV5-6 to TRBJ2-5; TRBD1 or TRBD2 may be the D gene (5 bases each). CDR3 length equals 12 residues. Trimming removed 6 bases at V and 5 bases at J, with 11 bases between. The germline gives CDR1 SGHDT, CDR2 YYEEEE. For the CDR3, the DNA is TGTGCCAGCAACTACTGGGGGGAGACCCAGTACTTC. Translation gives CASNYWGETQYF.

The chain uses TRBV6-1 and TRBJ2-4, with D perhaps matching TRBD2 (5 bases). Germline CDR1 reads MNHNS; CDR2 reads SASEGT. The CDR3 consists of 17 residues. The V end lost 4 bases, the J end lost 2 bases, and 18 bases lay between the germline ends. The CDR3 sequence: CASSAAGIRGTKNIQYF. CDR3 nucleotides: TGTGCCAGCAGTGCTGCCGGGATAAGAGGGACCAAAAACATTCAGTACTTC.

This chain joins TRBV9 and TRBJ2-3, with D perhaps assigned TRBD1 or TRBD2 (7 bases each). V gave up 4 bases and J gave up 4 bases, with 19 bases separating them. Germline V gene sequence: CDR1 SGDLS, CDR2 YYNGEE. CDR3 size: 16 residues. This CDR3 is CASSPRTGEGSDTQYF. The CDR3 DNA is TGTGCCAGCAGCCCCCGAACAGGGGAGGGATCAGATACGCAGTATTTT.

The chain carries TRBV21-1 and TRBJ1-5; the D call in the table, TRBD1, was not verified against the DNA. TRBV21-1 is classified as a pseudogene. This CDR3 contains 18 residues. The CDR3 region has the DNA TGTGCCAGCAGCACAAAAGGGGCTGACAGGGGTAGCAATCAGCCCCAGCATTTT. Amino acid sequence: CASSTKGADRGSNQPQHF.

The V call is TRBV2, the J call TRBJ2-5; D remains unclear. CDR1 SNHLY and CDR2 FYNNEI come from the germline V gene. V lost 2 bases, J lost 5 bases, and 6 bases lay in between. The CDR3 runs to 12 residues. CDR3 sequence (DNA): TGTGCCAGCAGTGAAAGAGTGGAGACCCAGTACTTC. Translated: CASSERVETQYF.

This clone turned up a few times. V is TRBV5-5 and J is TRBJ2-3; D gene uncertain. V gave up 0 bases and J gave up 6 bases, with 14 bases separating them. The CDR3 runs 15 residues. Germline lookup yields CDR1 SGHKS and CDR2 YYEKEE (reference sequence). CDR3 in amino acids: CASSLASYPTDTQYF. The CDR3 nucleotides are TGTGCCAGCAGCTTGGCCTCCTACCCCACGGATACGCAGTATTTT. The full variable domain, rest sourced from reference TRBV5-5 and TRBJ2-3, is DAGVTQSPTHLIKTRGQQVTLRCSPISGHKSVSWYQQVLGQGPQFIFQYYEKEERGRGNFPDRFSARQFPNYSSELNVNALLLGDSALYLCASSLASYPTDTQYFGPGTRLTVL.

The rearrangement joins TRBV21-1 to TRBJ2-1; TRBD2, the D gene given by the table, was not confirmed from the DNA. TRBV21-1 is a listed pseudogene. The CDR3 consists of 14 residues. The CDR3 sequence: CASNREGVYNEQFF. The DNA for the CDR3 is TGTGCCAGCAACAGGGAGGGTGTCTACAATGAGCAGTTCTTC.

The chain employs TRBV6-1 and TRBJ2-3, with TRBD2 as a possible D gene (6 bases). The length of the CDR3 is 16 residues. The V and J ends lost 4 bases and 4 bases respectively, with 18 bases between them. The germline gives CDR1 MNHNS, CDR2 SASEGT. The CDR3 region has the DNA TGTGCCAGCAGTGCCTGGAGGGAGGCCGGCGCAGATACGCAGTATTTT. Translating it yields CASSAWREAGADTQYF.